A single TCR beta chain is shown here with its context. The antigen is unknown. One end of the junction is discordant with germline, which a read error may explain. The template was RNA from unsorted bulk tissue. Distant lung tissue was collected more than 3 cm away from the tumor edge. The data derive from a study of tumor and adjacent non-tumor tissue in lung cancer. Study-level information: Patients were aged about 30 to 80, some 10 men and about five women, stage I to III.

The library came from three nested PCR rounds adapted from ARM-PCR protocols. TCRdb independently ran MiXCR on the multiplex PCR reads; one entry per CDR3 protein. The sample includes more than 85,000 distinct CDR3 sequences, 55% to 65% of them seen just once. Looked up from germline, CDR1 is MNHNS and CDR2 is SASEGT. The CDR3 sequence is 15 residues long. Study results and caveats: Tumor tissue had significantly higher TCR diversity than normal lung.

The sequence was obtained from a man aged 30 to 45 with non-small cell lung cancer. Sequenced input: distant non-tumor lung tissue. This rearrangement joins TRBV6-1 to TRBJ2-5; possibly TRBD1 for D (6 bases). The CDR3 sequence is CASTLPGTRAGTKYF. The CDR3 bases are TGTGCAAGCACCCTACCCGGGACAAGGGCCGGGACCAAGTACTTC.